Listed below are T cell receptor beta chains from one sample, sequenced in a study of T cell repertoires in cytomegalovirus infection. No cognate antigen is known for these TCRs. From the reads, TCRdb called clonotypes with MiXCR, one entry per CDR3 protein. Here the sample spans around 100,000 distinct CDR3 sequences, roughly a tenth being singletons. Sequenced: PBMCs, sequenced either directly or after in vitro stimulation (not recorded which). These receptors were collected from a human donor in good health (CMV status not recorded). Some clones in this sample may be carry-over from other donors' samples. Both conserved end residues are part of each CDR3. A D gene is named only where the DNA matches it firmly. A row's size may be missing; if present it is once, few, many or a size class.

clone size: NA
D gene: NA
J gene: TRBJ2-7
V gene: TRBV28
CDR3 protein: CASSPRGPYEQYF
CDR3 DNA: TGTGCCAGCAGTCCCCGCGGGCCCTACGAGCAGTACTTC

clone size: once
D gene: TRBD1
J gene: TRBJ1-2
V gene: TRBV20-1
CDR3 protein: CSASLLVQTGSPGYTF
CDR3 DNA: TGCAGTGCTTCGCTACTTGTCCAGACAGGGTCTCCTGGCTACACCTTC

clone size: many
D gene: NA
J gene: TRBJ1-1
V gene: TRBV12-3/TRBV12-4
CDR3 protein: CASSLVGTEAFF
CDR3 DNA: TGTGCCAGCAGTTTAGTGGGAACTGAAGCTTTCTTT

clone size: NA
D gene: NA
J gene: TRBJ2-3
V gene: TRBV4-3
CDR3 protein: CASSQVISGTTDTQYF
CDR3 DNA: TGCGCCAGCAGCCAAGTGATTAGCGGAACCACAGATACGCAGTATTTT

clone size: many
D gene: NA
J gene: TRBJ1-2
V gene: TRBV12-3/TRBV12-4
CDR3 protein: CASRGLYGVDGYTF
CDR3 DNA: TGTGCCAGCAGAGGACTTTACGGGGTTGATGGCTACACCTTC

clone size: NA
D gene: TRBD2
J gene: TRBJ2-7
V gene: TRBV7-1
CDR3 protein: CASSTRTSGSSYEQYF
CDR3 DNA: TGTGCCAGCAGCACCCGGACTAGCGGGAGCTCCTACGAGCAGTACTTC

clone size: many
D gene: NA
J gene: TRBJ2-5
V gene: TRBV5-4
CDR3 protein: CASSLRTVRMQETQYF
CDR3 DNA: TGTGCCAGCAGCCTCAGGACGGTGCGGATGCAAGAGACCCAGTACTTC

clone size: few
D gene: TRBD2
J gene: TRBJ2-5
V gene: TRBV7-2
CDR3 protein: CASSSSGGVETQYF
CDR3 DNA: TGTGCCAGCAGCTCTAGCGGAGGGGTGGAGACCCAGTACTTC

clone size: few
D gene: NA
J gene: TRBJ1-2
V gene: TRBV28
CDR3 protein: CASSLADYGYTF
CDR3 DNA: TGTGCCAGCAGTTTGGCGGACTATGGCTACACCTTC

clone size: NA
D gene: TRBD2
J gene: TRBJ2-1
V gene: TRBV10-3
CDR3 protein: CAISEGTSGRRNEQFF
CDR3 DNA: TGTGCCATCAGTGAAGGAACTAGCGGGAGAAGAAATGAGCAGTTCTTC

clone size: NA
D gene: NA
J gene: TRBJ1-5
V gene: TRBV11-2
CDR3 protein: CASSLGGEVGPQHF
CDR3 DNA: TGTGCCAGCAGCTTAGGGGGGGAGGTTGGGCCCCAGCATTTT

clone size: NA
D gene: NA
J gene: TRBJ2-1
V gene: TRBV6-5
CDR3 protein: CASRSSIRGGYNEQFF
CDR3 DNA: TGTGCCAGCAGGTCGAGTATCAGAGGAGGATACAATGAGCAGTTCTTC

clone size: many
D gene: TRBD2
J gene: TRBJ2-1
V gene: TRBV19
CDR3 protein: CASSLGTSGNEQFF
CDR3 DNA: TGTGCCAGTAGTTTAGGGACTAGCGGCAATGAGCAGTTCTTC

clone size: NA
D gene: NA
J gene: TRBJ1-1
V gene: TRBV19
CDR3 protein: CASRGISDAFF
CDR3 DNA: TGTGCCAGTAGAGGGATCTCGGATGCTTTCTTT

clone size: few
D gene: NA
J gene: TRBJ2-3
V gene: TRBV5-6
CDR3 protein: CASSLDPRRDTQYF
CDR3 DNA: TGTGCCAGCAGCTTGGACCCGCGCCGAGATACGCAGTATTTT

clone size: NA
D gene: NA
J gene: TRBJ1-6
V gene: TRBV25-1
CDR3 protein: CASSEWGNSPLHF
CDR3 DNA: TGTGCCAGCAGTGAATGGGGGAATTCACCCCTCCACTTT

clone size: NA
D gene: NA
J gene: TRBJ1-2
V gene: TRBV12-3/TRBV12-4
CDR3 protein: CASNKQAGPHYGYTF
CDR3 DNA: TGTGCCAGCAATAAGCAGGCAGGGCCCCACTATGGCTACACCTTC

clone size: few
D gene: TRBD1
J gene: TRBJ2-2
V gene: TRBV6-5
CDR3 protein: CASSYLGGQENTGELFF
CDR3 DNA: TGTGCCAGCAGTTACTTAGGGGGACAGGAGAACACCGGGGAGCTGTTTTTT